This is a list of T cell receptor beta chains from one sample in a study of cytomegalovirus exposure and HLA in healthy donors. Produced via immunoSEQ multiplex PCR; TCRdb's table is partial and in-frame only. The table lists some 110,000 clones, over 65% of them singletons. The specimen sequenced was PBMCs. The receptors originated from a woman aged 40 to 50 in good health and CMV-seropositive. Both conserved end residues are part of each CDR3. D genes are given only for firm matches. The size field is filled for only some rows; it gives once, few, many or a size class.

CDR3 protein,CDR3 DNA,clone size,V gene,D gene,J gene
CASSTGPGTGRTEAFF,TGCGCCAGCAGCACCGGCCCCGGGACAGGGAGGACTGAAGCTTTCTTT,.,TRBV5-1,TRBD1,TRBJ1-1
CASSYGTGTNYGYTF,TGTGCCAGCAGCTACGGGACAGGGACTAACTATGGCTACACCTTC,few,TRBV7-9,TRBD1,TRBJ1-2
CASSLARGNTGELFF,TGCGCCAGCAGCTTGGCAAGGGGTAACACCGGGGAGCTGTTTTTT,.,TRBV5-1,.,TRBJ2-2
CAWKGQMSTEAFF,TGTGCCTGGAAGGGACAGATGAGCACTGAAGCTTTCTTT,.,TRBV30,TRBD1,TRBJ1-1
CASSSPGVPAYEQYF,TGTGCCAGCAGTTCGCCAGGGGTCCCAGCCTACGAGCAGTACTTC,.,TRBV6-5,.,TRBJ2-7
CASSLVVQGLAGNNEQFF,TGTGCCAGCAGTTTAGTAGTCCAGGGACTAGCGGGGAACAATGAGCAGTTCTTC,few,TRBV28,TRBD2,TRBJ2-1
CATLQGNNQPQHF,TGTGCTACTCTCCAGGGGAACAATCAGCCCCAGCATTTT,medium-sized,TRBV6-1,.,TRBJ1-5
CASSLGDRSTDTQYF,TGTGCCAGCAGTTTAGGAGACCGTAGCACAGATACGCAGTATTTT,.,TRBV27,.,TRBJ2-3
CASSPGQGAYEQYF,TGTGCCAGCTCACCAGGACAGGGGGCATACGAGCAGTACTTC,.,TRBV18,TRBD1,TRBJ2-7
CASSMARPSGTDTQYF,TGTGCCAGTAGTATGGCGAGGCCTAGCGGTACAGATACGCAGTATTTT,.,TRBV19,TRBD2,TRBJ2-3
CASSRVPGLAYETQYF,TGTGCTAGCAGCCGTGTCCCGGGACTAGCGTATGAGACCCAGTACTTC,few,TRBV7-7,TRBD2,TRBJ2-5
CASKLADSYEQYF,TGTGCCAGTAAGCTAGCGGACTCCTACGAGCAGTACTTC,few,TRBV2,TRBD2,TRBJ2-7
CASSYGVAGLNEQFF,TGTGCCAGCAGTTACGGGGTAGCGGGACTGAATGAGCAGTTCTTC,.,TRBV6-5,TRBD2,TRBJ2-1
CASSQILDAGGPRYTGELFF,TGCGCCAGCAGCCAAATCTTGGATGCGGGGGGGCCTCGGTACACCGGGGAGCTGTTTTTT,.,TRBV4-1,TRBD2,TRBJ2-2
CASSRGQLTDTQYF,TGCGCCAGCTCCCGGGGACAGCTCACAGATACGCAGTATTTT,.,TRBV5-1,TRBD1,TRBJ2-3
CASSLGAGQNQPQHF,TGCGCCAGCAGCTTAGGGGCCGGTCAAAATCAGCCCCAGCATTTT,.,TRBV5-1,.,TRBJ1-5
CASTPAGWTSGEQFF,TGCGCCAGCACCCCAGCGGGTTGGACCTCCGGTGAGCAGTTCTTC,few,TRBV10-1,.,TRBJ2-1
CAWVTGDPYNEQFF,TGTGCCTGGGTTACAGGGGACCCCTACAATGAGCAGTTCTTC,few,TRBV30,TRBD1,TRBJ2-1
CASSEGGTGQETQYF,TGTGCCAGCAGTGAAGGCGGGACTGGGCAAGAGACCCAGTACTTC,.,TRBV2,.,TRBJ2-5
CASSLELAGGGNEQFF,TGCGCCAGCAGCTTGGAACTAGCGGGGGGAGGGAATGAGCAGTTCTTC,.,TRBV5-1,TRBD2,TRBJ2-1
CASSPTQGPNEQYF,TGTGCCAGCAGCCCTACGCAGGGGCCGAACGAGCAGTACTTC,.,TRBV6-5,.,TRBJ2-7
CASSIRPGQVSF,TGTGCCAGCAGTATCCGACCGGGACAGGTTTCATTC,.,TRBV28,TRBD1,TRBJ2-7
CASSSQKKDRGITEAFF,TGTGCCAGCAGCTCACAAAAGAAAGACAGGGGAATTACTGAAGCTTTCTTT,.,TRBV11-2,TRBD1,TRBJ1-1
CASSVEVLSSGANVLTF,TGTGCCAGCAGCGTAGAAGTCTTGAGCTCTGGGGCCAACGTCCTGACTTTC,few,TRBV9,.,TRBJ2-6
CASRTPLGDTNPREQYF,TGTGCCAGCAGGACACCCTTGGGGGACACAAATCCTAGGGAGCAGTACTTC,.,TRBV2,.,TRBJ2-7
CASLRAGGNTGELFF,TGTGCCAGCCTTAGGGCAGGGGGGAACACCGGGGAGCTGTTTTTT,.,TRBV6-5,TRBD1,TRBJ2-2
CSVIFGNQPQHF,TGCAGCGTTATTTTCGGCAATCAGCCCCAGCATTTT,.,TRBV29-1,.,TRBJ1-5
CASSVEAGGSYEQYF,TGTGCCAGCAGCGTAGAAGCAGGGGGTTCTTACGAGCAGTACTTC,.,TRBV9,TRBD1,TRBJ2-7
CASSPTRTYNEQFF,TGTGCCAGCAGCCCTACTAGGACCTACAATGAGCAGTTCTTC,few,TRBV7-2,.,TRBJ2-1
CASSRDRVQETQYF,TGTGCCAGCAGTCGCGACAGGGTACAAGAGACCCAGTACTTC,.,TRBV25-1,TRBD1,TRBJ2-5
CATLTGTSETRQYF,TGTGCCACCCTGACCGGGACTAGCGAGACACGGCAGTACTTC,.,TRBV28,TRBD2,TRBJ2-7
CASSIESWQRGEKLFF,TGTGCCAGTAGTATCGAGAGTTGGCAGCGGGGTGAAAAACTGTTTTTT,.,TRBV19,.,TRBJ1-4
CASRSPDRGSYEQYF,TGTGCCAGCAGATCCCCGGACAGGGGTTCCTACGAGCAGTACTTC,.,TRBV27,TRBD1,TRBJ2-7
CASSVGQGAYEQYF,TGTGCCAGTAGTGTGGGACAGGGAGCGTACGAGCAGTACTTC,.,TRBV19,TRBD1,TRBJ2-7
CASTPSGKDFYNEQFF,TGCGCCAGCACCCCTAGCGGGAAAGACTTCTACAATGAGCAGTTCTTC,.,TRBV10-1,TRBD2,TRBJ2-1
CASSDSGGDYEQYF,TGTGCCAGTAGTGATTCCGGGGGGGACTACGAGCAGTACTTC,.,TRBV19,TRBD2,TRBJ2-7
CASSLDTGSGNTIYF,TGCGCCAGCAGCTTGGACACGGGCTCTGGAAACACCATATATTTT,.,TRBV5-1,.,TRBJ1-3
CASRVAPTDTQYF,TGTGCCAGTAGGGTAGCACCCACAGATACGCAGTATTTT,.,TRBV19,.,TRBJ2-3
CASGLWGGGYTF,TGTGCTAGTGGTTTGTGGGGAGGCGGCTACACCTTC,.,TRBV12-5,.,TRBJ1-2
CASETSGVSYEQYF,TGTGCCAGCGAGACTAGCGGGGTCTCCTACGAGCAGTACTTC,few,TRBV25-1,TRBD2,TRBJ2-7
CASSLPTSGGANEQFF,TGTGCCAGTAGTCTACCGACTAGCGGGGGGGCTAATGAGCAGTTCTTC,.,TRBV19,TRBD2,TRBJ2-1
CASSLVGGTNTEAFF,TGCGCCAGCAGCTTGGTGGGGGGGACCAACACTGAAGCTTTCTTT,.,TRBV5-1,.,TRBJ1-1
CASSLMGTTNTEAFF,TGCGCCAGCAGCTTGATGGGCACCACTAACACTGAAGCTTTCTTT,.,TRBV5-1,.,TRBJ1-1
CASSFKTGEPSNQPQHF,TGTGCCAGCAGTTTTAAGACAGGGGAACCTAGCAATCAGCCCCAGCATTTT,once,TRBV28,TRBD1,TRBJ1-5
CASSITVDSQGRELFF,TGTGCCAGTAGTATAACCGTGGACAGCCAGGGAAGGGAACTGTTTTTT,.,TRBV19,.,TRBJ1-4
CASSLPDRWGGYTF,TGCGCCAGCAGCTTGCCGGACAGGTGGGGTGGCTACACCTTC,.,TRBV5-1,TRBD1,TRBJ1-2
CASSQDSGSGANVLTF,TGTGCCAGCAGCCAAGATAGTGGCTCTGGGGCCAACGTCCTGACTTTC,.,TRBV7-9,.,TRBJ2-6